In this sample, the clone carrying this TCR beta chain turned up many times. The CDR3 has 18 amino acids. The V end lost 3 bases, the J end lost 2 bases, and 22 bases lay between the germline ends. Germline CDR1 and CDR2: SGHAT and FQNNGV. Through Arm-PCR of CDR3 regions and iRepertoire HTBI primers, TCR beta libraries were built. Each CDR3 protein is one row after TCRdb ran MiXCR on the multiplex PCR reads. Of hundreds of thousands of distinct CDR3 sequences listed, about 14% are singletons. The data belong to a study of regulatory T cells in long-lasting Graves disease. Time point indicated: newly diagnosed GD, antithyroid drugs for less than 3 months. Isolated PBMC RNA provided the starting material for the TCR library.

The source is a female donor with Graves disease. Source: peripheral blood mononuclear cells (PBMCs), taken at new diagnosis, from a patient treated with antithyroid drugs. J is TRBJ1-2 and V is TRBV11-2; D might be TRBD1 (6 bases). The chain's CDR3 is CASSFPLGASGQNYGYTF. CDR3 DNA: TGTGCCAGCAGCTTTCCCTTGGGGGCTTCGGGACAAAACTATGGCTACACCTTC.